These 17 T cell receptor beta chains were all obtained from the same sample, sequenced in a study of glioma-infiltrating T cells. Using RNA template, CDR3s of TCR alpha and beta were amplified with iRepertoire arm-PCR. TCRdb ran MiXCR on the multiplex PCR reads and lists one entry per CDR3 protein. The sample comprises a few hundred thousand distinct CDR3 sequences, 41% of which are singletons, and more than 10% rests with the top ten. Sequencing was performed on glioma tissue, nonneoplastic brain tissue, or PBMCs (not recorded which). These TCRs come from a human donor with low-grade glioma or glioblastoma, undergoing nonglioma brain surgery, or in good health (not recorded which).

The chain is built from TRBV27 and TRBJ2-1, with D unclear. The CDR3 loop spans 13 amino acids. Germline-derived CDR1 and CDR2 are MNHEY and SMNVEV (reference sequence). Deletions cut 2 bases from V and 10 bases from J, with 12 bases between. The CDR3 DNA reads TGTGCCAGCAGTTTAGGTCGGTCCTACGAGCAGTTCTTC. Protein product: CASSLGRSYEQFF.

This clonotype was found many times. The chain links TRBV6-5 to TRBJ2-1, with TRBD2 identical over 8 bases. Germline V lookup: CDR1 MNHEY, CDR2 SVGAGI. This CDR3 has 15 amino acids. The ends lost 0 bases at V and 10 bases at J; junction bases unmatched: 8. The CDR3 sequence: CASSYSSAGVWEQFF. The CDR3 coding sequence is TGTGCCAGCAGTTACTCCTCAGCGGGGGTGTGGGAGCAGTTCTTC.

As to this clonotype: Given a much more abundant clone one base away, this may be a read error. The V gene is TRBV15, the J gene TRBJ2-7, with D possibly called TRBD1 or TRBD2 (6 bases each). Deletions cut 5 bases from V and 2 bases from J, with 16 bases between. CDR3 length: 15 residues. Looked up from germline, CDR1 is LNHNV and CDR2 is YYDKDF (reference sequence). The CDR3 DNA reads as TGTGCCACCAGCGGAGGGGCAGGGGAGGCCTACGAGCAGTACTTC. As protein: CATSGGAGEAYEQYF.

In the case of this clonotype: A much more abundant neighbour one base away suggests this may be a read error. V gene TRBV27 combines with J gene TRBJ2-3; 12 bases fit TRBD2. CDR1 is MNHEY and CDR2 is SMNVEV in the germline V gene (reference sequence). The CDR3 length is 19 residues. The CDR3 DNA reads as TGTGCCGGCAGTTTGCCCTCCCCGACTAGCGGGAGTAATACAGATACGCAGTATTTT. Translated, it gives CAGSLPSPTSGSNTDTQYF.

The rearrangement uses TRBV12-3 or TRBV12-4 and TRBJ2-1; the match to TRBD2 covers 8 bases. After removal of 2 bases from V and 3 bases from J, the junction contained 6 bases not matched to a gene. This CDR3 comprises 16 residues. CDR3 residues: CASSLFTSGNYNEQFF. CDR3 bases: TGTGCCAGCAGTTTATTTACTAGCGGAAACTACAATGAGCAGTTCTTC.

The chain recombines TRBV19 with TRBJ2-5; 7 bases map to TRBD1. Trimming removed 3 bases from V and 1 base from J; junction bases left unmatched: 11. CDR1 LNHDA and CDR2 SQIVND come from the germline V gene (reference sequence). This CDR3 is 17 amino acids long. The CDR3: CASSMGQNLPPQETQYF. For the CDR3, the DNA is TGTGCCAGTAGTATGGGACAGAACCTGCCCCCCCAAGAGACCCAGTACTTC.

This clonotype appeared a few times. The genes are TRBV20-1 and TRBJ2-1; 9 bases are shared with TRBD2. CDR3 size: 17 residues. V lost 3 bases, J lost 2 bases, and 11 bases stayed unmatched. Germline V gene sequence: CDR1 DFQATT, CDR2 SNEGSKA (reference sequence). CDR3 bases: TGCAGTGCTAGCACCGTCGGGCTAGCGGGAACCTACAATGAGCAGTTCTTC. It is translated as CSASTVGLAGTYNEQFF.

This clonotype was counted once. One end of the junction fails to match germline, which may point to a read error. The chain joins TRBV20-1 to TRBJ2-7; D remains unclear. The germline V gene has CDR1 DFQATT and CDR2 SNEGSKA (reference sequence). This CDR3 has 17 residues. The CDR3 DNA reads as TGCAGTGCTAGAGATAAGTTGTTGGGAACAGCCACCTACGAGCTGTACTTC. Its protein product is CSARDKLLGTATYELYF.

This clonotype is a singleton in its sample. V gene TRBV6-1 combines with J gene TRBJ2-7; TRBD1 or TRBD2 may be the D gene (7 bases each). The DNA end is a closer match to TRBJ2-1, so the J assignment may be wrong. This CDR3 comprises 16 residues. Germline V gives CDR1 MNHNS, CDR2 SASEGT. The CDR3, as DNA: TGTGCCAGCAGAAGACAGGGAGGGGAAAGAAACAATGAGCAGTTCTTC. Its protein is CASRRQGGERNNEQFF.

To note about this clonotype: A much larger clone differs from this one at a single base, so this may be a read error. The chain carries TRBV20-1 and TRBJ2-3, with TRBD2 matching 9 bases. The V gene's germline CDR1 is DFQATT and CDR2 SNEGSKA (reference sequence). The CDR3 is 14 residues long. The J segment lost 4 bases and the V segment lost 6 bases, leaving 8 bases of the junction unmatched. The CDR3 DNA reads TGCAGTGCACGGACTAGCGCTAGCGCAGATACGCAGTATTTT. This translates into CSARTSASADTQYF.

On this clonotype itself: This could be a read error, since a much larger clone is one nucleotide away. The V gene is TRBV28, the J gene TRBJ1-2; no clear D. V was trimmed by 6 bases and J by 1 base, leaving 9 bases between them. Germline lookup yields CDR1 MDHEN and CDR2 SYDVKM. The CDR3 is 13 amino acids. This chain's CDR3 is CASRFDHNYGYTF. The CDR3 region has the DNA TGTGCCAGCAGATTCGATCATAACTATGGCTACACCTTC.

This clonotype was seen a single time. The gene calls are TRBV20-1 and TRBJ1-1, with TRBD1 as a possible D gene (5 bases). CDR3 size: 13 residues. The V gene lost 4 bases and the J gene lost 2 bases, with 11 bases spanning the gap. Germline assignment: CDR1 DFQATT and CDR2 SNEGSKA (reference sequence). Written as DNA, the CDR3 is TGCAGTGCTACAGGGCCCTACAACACTGAAGCTTTCTTT. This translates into CSATGPYNTEAFF.

CDR3 sequence: CASSQDSFGDTIYF. For the CDR3, the DNA is TGTGCCAGCAGCCAAGATTCTTTCGGAGACACCATATATTTT. The chain has TRBV27 and TRBJ1-3; D call uncertain. This CDR3 is 14 amino acids long. The V end was cut by 6 bases, the J end by 8 bases, with 17 bases between. Germline V gene data show CDR1 as MNHEY and CDR2 as SMNVEV (reference sequence).

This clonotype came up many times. As DNA, the CDR3 is TGCGCCAGCAGCACGTGGGGAGAGCAGTTCTTC. Its translation is CASSTWGEQFF. V gene TRBV4-1 combines with J gene TRBJ2-1; D is unclear. Germline assignment: CDR1 MGHRA and CDR2 YSYEKL. This CDR3 is 11 amino acids long. V lost 5 bases and J 10 bases, leaving 9 bases between the germline ends.

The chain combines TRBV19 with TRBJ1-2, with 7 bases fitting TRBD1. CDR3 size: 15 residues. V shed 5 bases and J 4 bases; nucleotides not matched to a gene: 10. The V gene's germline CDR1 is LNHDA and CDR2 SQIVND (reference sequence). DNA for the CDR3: TGTGCCAGTAGTCTTCAGGGGGTTTGGAGCTATGGCTACACCTTC. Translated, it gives CASSLQGVWSYGYTF.

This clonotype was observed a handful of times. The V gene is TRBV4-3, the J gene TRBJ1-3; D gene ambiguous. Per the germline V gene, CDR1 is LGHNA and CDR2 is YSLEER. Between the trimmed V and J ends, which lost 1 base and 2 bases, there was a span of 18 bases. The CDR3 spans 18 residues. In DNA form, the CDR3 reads TGCGCCAGCAGCCAAGTTGTAAAGAACAGAAGAACTGGAAACACCATATATTTT. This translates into CASSQVVKNRRTGNTIYF.

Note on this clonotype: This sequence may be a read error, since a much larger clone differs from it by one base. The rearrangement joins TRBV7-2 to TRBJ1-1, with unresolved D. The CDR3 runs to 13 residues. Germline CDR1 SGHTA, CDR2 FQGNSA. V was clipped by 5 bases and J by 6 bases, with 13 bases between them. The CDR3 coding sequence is TGTACCAGCAGCCTCGAATGGTTGGCTGAAGCTTTCTTT. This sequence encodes CTSSLEWLAEAFF.